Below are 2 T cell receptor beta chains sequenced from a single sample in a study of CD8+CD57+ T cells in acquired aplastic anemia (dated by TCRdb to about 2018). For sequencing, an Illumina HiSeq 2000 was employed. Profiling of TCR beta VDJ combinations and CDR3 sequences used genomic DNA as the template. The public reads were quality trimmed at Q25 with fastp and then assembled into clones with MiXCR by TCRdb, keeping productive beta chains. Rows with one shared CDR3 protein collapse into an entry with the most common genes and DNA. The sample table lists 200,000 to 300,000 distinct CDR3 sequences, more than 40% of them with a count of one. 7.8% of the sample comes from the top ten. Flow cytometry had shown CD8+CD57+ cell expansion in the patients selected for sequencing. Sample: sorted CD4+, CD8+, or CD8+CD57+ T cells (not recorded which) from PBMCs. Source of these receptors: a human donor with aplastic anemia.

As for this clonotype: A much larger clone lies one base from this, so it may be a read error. The CDR3 loop reads CATSRDRELATQYF. The CDR3 DNA reads as TGTGCCACCAGCAGAGATAGAGAGCTAGCGACCCAGTACTTC. The chain couples TRBV15 to TRBJ2-5; the D gene is possibly TRBD2 (5 bases). CDR3 length equals 14 residues. V gave up 0 bases and J gave up 7 bases, with 12 bases separating them. Germline V lookup: CDR1 LNHNV, CDR2 YYDKDF (reference sequence).

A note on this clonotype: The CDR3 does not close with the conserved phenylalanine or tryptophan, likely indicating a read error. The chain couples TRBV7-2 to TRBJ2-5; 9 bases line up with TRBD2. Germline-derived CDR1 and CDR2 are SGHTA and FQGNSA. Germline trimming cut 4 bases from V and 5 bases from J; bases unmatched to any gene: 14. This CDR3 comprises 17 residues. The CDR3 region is CASSSTVAGAVEETQYL. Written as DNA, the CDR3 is TGTGCCAGCAGCTCCACGGTAGCGGGGGCCGTGGAGGAGACCCAGTACCTC.